These T cell receptor beta chains were read from a single sample in a study of blood T cell repertoires in COVID-19. Using immunoSEQ multiplex PCR, the repertoire was profiled, and TCRdb retains in-frame clones only, with some absent. Altogether some 100,000 clones are present, around four fifths being singletons, with the ten largest covering about 12%. Sequencing used peripheral blood. These receptors all stem from a woman aged 70-85 years with acute or convalescent COVID-19. CDR3s include the opening cysteine and the closing phenylalanine or tryptophan. Each record gives: J gene, V gene, CDR3 protein.

j_call: TRBJ1-2; v_call: TRBV19; cdr3_aa: CASSSGGYDYGYTF
j_call: TRBJ1-4; v_call: TRBV2; cdr3_aa: CASRRTGSEKLFF
j_call: TRBJ2-1; v_call: TRBV18; cdr3_aa: CASSPQTSGGLNEQFF
j_call: TRBJ2-3; v_call: TRBV12-3/TRBV12-4; cdr3_aa: CASSGGLRDTQYF
j_call: TRBJ1-5; v_call: TRBV7-2; cdr3_aa: CASSSQGSAQHF
j_call: TRBJ1-2; v_call: TRBV11-2; cdr3_aa: CASSLDRGPYGYTF
j_call: TRBJ1-1; v_call: TRBV5-1; cdr3_aa: CASSLGTANTEAFF
j_call: TRBJ1-2; v_call: TRBV2; cdr3_aa: CASSETGNGYTF
j_call: TRBJ2-2; v_call: TRBV7-3; cdr3_aa: CASSFSPGLAGGELFF
j_call: TRBJ2-5; v_call: TRBV10-3; cdr3_aa: CAISPGEETQYF
j_call: TRBJ2-1; v_call: TRBV7-2; cdr3_aa: CASKNRRGRDEQFF
j_call: TRBJ1-2; v_call: TRBV5-1; cdr3_aa: CASSLDRASSDGYTF
j_call: TRBJ2-1; v_call: TRBV2; cdr3_aa: CASSESRGGTYNEQFF
j_call: TRBJ1-2; v_call: TRBV3-1/TRBV3-2; cdr3_aa: CASSQEVVRGVGYTF
j_call: TRBJ2-3; v_call: TRBV4-2; cdr3_aa: CASSQGLAGLTDTQYF
j_call: TRBJ2-1; v_call: TRBV6-5; cdr3_aa: CASSLLAGNDNEQFF
j_call: TRBJ2-5; v_call: TRBV7-9; cdr3_aa: CASSPGTGWRETQYF
j_call: TRBJ1-5; v_call: TRBV6-1; cdr3_aa: CASSESLQPQHF
j_call: TRBJ1-1; v_call: TRBV5-1; cdr3_aa: CASSPGQAVAGEAFF
j_call: TRBJ1-1; v_call: TRBV2; cdr3_aa: CASSDGITEAFF
j_call: TRBJ1-1; v_call: TRBV9; cdr3_aa: CASSPFGTARMNTEAFF
j_call: TRBJ1-1; v_call: TRBV6-5; cdr3_aa: CASPRQGPPEAFF
j_call: TRBJ1-1; v_call: TRBV11-3; cdr3_aa: CASSLGLTEAFF
j_call: TRBJ2-7; v_call: TRBV7-9; cdr3_aa: CASTSGRGKTYEQYF
j_call: TRBJ2-3; v_call: TRBV5-4; cdr3_aa: CASSRSAGGTTDTQYF
j_call: TRBJ2-7; v_call: TRBV7-6; cdr3_aa: CASSLVTSGGYEQYF
j_call: TRBJ2-7; v_call: TRBV7-9; cdr3_aa: CASSLGDYSPYEQYF
j_call: TRBJ1-5; v_call: TRBV10-2; cdr3_aa: CASSGGNQPQHF
j_call: TRBJ2-6; v_call: TRBV19; cdr3_aa: CASSQQGTGANVLTF
j_call: TRBJ1-1; v_call: TRBV29-1; cdr3_aa: CSVRELEDTEAFF
j_call: TRBJ1-3; v_call: TRBV7-8; cdr3_aa: CASSLVFSGGSGNTIYF
j_call: TRBJ1-2; v_call: TRBV11-2; cdr3_aa: CASSLGEANYGYTF
j_call: TRBJ2-5; v_call: TRBV28; cdr3_aa: CASSPWGQGAQETQYF
j_call: TRBJ1-1; v_call: TRBV27; cdr3_aa: CASTPTGALNTEAFF
j_call: TRBJ2-5; v_call: TRBV5-1; cdr3_aa: CASGRGEGETQYF
j_call: TRBJ1-2; v_call: TRBV2; cdr3_aa: CASSEFRTLTSYGYTF
j_call: TRBJ1-2; v_call: TRBV5-8; cdr3_aa: CASNRPGPRGGYTF
j_call: TRBJ2-1; v_call: TRBV6-5; cdr3_aa: CASKRAGNEQFF
j_call: TRBJ2-5; v_call: TRBV7-2; cdr3_aa: CASSLGRGPQETQYF
j_call: TRBJ1-1; v_call: TRBV30; cdr3_aa: CAWARGGQNTEAFF